Shown below are 22 T cell receptor beta chains from a single sample sequenced in a study of blood T cell repertoires in COVID-19. Profiling relied on immunoSEQ multiplex PCR, and the TCRdb table lists in-frame clones only, not all of them. The repertoire consists of 100,000 or so clones, with around four fifths occurring once and the leading ten covering approximately 20%. The sequenced sample consisted of peripheral blood. Receptor source: a woman aged 65 to 85 with acute or convalescent COVID-19.

This clone was found many times. This chain links TRBV4-1 with TRBJ2-7; D perhaps matches TRBD2 (6 bases). CDR1 MGHRA and CDR2 YSYEKL come from the germline V gene. CDR3 size: 16 residues. The V and J ends lost 4 bases and 6 bases respectively, with 22 bases between them. The CDR3: CASSPLDIVAVGEQYF. The CDR3 nucleotides are TGCGCCAGCAGCCCCTTAGACATAGTAGCGGTCGGCGAGCAGTACTTC.

This chain uses TRBV27 with TRBJ2-1; the match to TRBD2 covers 13 bases. Trimming took 5 bases from V and 6 from J; bases not matched to a gene: 4. Germline V gene data show CDR1 as MNHEY and CDR2 as SMNVEV (reference sequence). This CDR3 comprises 15 residues. The CDR3 here is CASSPLAGGLNEQFF. CDR3 DNA sequence: TGTGCCAGCAGTCCACTAGCGGGGGGGCTCAATGAGCAGTTCTTC.

J is TRBJ1-6 and V is TRBV5-6, with D perhaps matching TRBD1 (5 bases). The CDR3 has 15 amino acids. Trimming took 5 bases from V and 8 from J, leaving 17 bases between them. Germline V gene sequence: CDR1 SGHDT, CDR2 YYEEEE. CDR3 in amino acids: CASRDLAGRHSPLHF. CDR3 sequence (DNA): TGTGCCAGCAGAGACTTGGCGGGACGACATTCACCCCTCCACTTT.

The V gene is TRBV5-4, the J gene TRBJ2-4; 7 nucleotides match TRBD1. Losses at the gene ends were 2 bases for V and 4 bases for J; bases not matched to a gene: 9. Germline assignment: CDR1 SGHNT and CDR2 YYREEE (reference sequence). The CDR3 contains 16 residues. The CDR3 protein is CASSFKQGIFKNIQYF. DNA for the CDR3: TGTGCCAGCAGCTTTAAACAGGGGATTTTTAAAAACATTCAGTACTTC.

The rearrangement uses TRBV5-1 and TRBJ1-5, with D maybe TRBD1 (5 bases). Trimming pared 0 bases from V and 2 bases from J, leaving 9 bases between. This CDR3 comprises 15 residues. Germline assignment: CDR1 SGHRS and CDR2 YFSETQ. The CDR3 sequence: CASSLEGRGNQPQHF. CDR3 sequence (DNA): TGCGCCAGCAGCTTGGAGGGGCGTGGCAATCAGCCCCAGCATTTT.

The chain links TRBV7-9 to TRBJ1-2; D may be TRBD1 (6 bases). This CDR3 region has 12 residues. In germline, CDR1 is SEHNR, CDR2 FQNEAQ (reference sequence). Trimming removed 5 bases from V and 8 bases from J, with 12 bases in between. The CDR3 loop is CASSPDRGGYTF. The CDR3 bases are TGTGCCAGCAGCCCGGACAGAGGCGGCTACACCTTC.

This clone was seen only a few times. The rearrangement joins TRBV14 to TRBJ2-1; D may be TRBD2 (6 bases). There are 12 residues in the CDR3. The V end was cut by 0 bases, the J end by 15 bases, with 12 bases between. Per germline, CDR1 SGHDN and CDR2 FVKESK. The CDR3 nucleotides read TGTGCCAGCAGCCAAGAACCGGGGGATCGGTTCTTC. The encoded protein is CASSQEPGDRFF.

The DNA for the CDR3 is TGTGCCAGTTCATCCGACAGCGCCGGAAACACCATATATTTT. Its translation is CASSSDSAGNTIYF. The chain carries TRBV19 and TRBJ1-3, with D perhaps TRBD1 (5 bases). CDR3 length: 14 amino acids. The V and J ends lost 8 bases and 4 bases respectively, with 15 bases between them. From germline, CDR1 is LNHDA and CDR2 SQIVND (reference sequence). The entire variable domain, with the rest obtained from reference TRBV19 and TRBJ1-3, is as follows: DGGITQSPKYLFRKEGQNVTLSCEQNLNHDAMYWYRQDPGQGLRLIYYSQIVNDFQKGDIAEGYSVSREKKESFPLTVTSAQKNPTAFYLCASSSDSAGNTIYFGEGSWLTVV.

The CDR3 protein is CASSVVSVMNTEAFF. CDR3 in DNA: TGTGCCAGCAGCGTAGTTTCAGTGATGAACACTGAAGCTTTCTTT. The chain is built from TRBV9 and TRBJ1-1; no reliable D call. Germline CDR1 and CDR2: SGDLS and YYNGEE. V gave up 0 bases and J gave up 0 bases, with 9 bases separating them. CDR3 length equals 15 residues.

The chain couples TRBV7-8 to TRBJ2-7; no clear D. The germline V and J ends were trimmed by 2 bases and 8 bases, with 10 bases remaining between them. The CDR3 length is 12 residues. Looked up from germline, CDR1 is SGHVS and CDR2 is FQNEAQ. The CDR3 sequence is CASSLNLVQQYF. The CDR3 region has the DNA TGTGCCAGCAGCTTAAACTTAGTACAGCAGTACTTC.

This clone has a handful of counts. V is TRBV6-5 and J is TRBJ1-6, with TRBD1 matching 7 bases. Germline V gene lookup returns CDR1 MNHEY and CDR2 SVGAGI. This CDR3 is built from 14 residues. The junction had 4 bases not matched to a gene; V was cut back by 4 bases and J by 7 bases. Written as DNA, the CDR3 is TGTGCCAGCAGTTTGAGACAGGGCAATTCACCCCTCCACTTT. This sequence encodes CASSLRQGNSPLHF.

The genes are TRBV6-1 and TRBJ2-3; 7 bases line up with TRBD2. CDR1 MNHNS and CDR2 SASEGT come from the germline V gene. The CDR3 is 15 amino acids. The V segment lost 3 bases and the J segment 5 bases; nucleotides outside the gene matches: 8. In DNA, the CDR3 is TGTGCCAGCAGTGAGAGGGAGGGATATCGAGATACGCAGTATTTT. Amino acids: CASSEREGYRDTQYF.

The chain recombines TRBV9 with TRBJ2-7, with a tentative D call TRBD2 (5 bases). Deletions cut 0 bases from V and 2 bases from J, with 15 bases between. The germline V gene has CDR1 SGDLS and CDR2 YYNGEE. The CDR3 sequence is 16 residues long. DNA of the CDR3: TGTGCCAGCAGCGTAGAGATCTCGGACTCAACCTACGAGCAGTACTTC. Translation: CASSVEISDSTYEQYF.

The rearrangement links TRBV6-2 or TRBV6-3 to TRBJ2-6; 10 nucleotides line up with TRBD1. The germline CDR1 and CDR2 sequences are MNHEY and SVGEGT. J gave up 0 bases and V 2 bases, and 1 base lay outside the gene matches. The CDR3 spans 17 residues. This chain's CDR3 is CASSYGQGDSGANVLTF. DNA of the CDR3: TGTGCCAGCAGTTACGGACAGGGGGACTCTGGGGCCAACGTCCTGACTTTC.

The chain links TRBV5-1 to TRBJ2-1; 8 bases are shared with TRBD2. This CDR3 region has 16 residues. With V trimmed by 1 base and J by 8 bases, 11 bases remained unmatched. CDR1 is SGHRS, CDR2 YFSETQ, per germline. Here the CDR3 reads CASSLRGGLGTDEQFF. CDR3 coding DNA: TGCGCCAGCAGCTTGCGGGGGGGCCTGGGAACCGATGAGCAGTTCTTC.

This chain connects TRBV19 to TRBJ2-3; TRBD2 matches at 12 bases. This CDR3 has 15 amino acids. V shed 6 bases, J shed 3 bases, and the junction held 4 bases outside the gene matches. Germline V gene sequence: CDR1 LNHDA, CDR2 SQIVND (reference sequence). The CDR3, as DNA: TGTGCCAGTAGGGGACTAGCGGGCTTGACAGATACGCAGTATTTT. Encoded protein: CASRGLAGLTDTQYF.

This chain links TRBV11-2 with TRBJ2-3, with 10 bases aligning to TRBD1. The CDR3 has 16 amino acids. Losses at the gene ends were 6 bases for V and 2 bases for J; bases not matched to a gene: 8. CDR1 and CDR2 from the germline V gene are SGHAT and FQNNGV. The CDR3 DNA follows: TGTGCCAGCAGGCCGGCGGGACAGGGGCCCACAGATACGCAGTATTTT. It specifies CASRPAGQGPTDTQYF.

This chain uses TRBV6-5 with TRBJ1-2, with D maybe TRBD1 (5 bases). Germline V gives CDR1 MNHEY, CDR2 SVGAGI. CDR3 length: 13 residues. The germline V and J ends were trimmed by 4 bases and 2 bases, with 8 bases remaining between them. For the CDR3, the DNA is TGTGCCAGCAGTTCGACAGTGAACTATGGCTACACCTTC. This encodes CASSSTVNYGYTF.

V gene TRBV5-1 combines with J gene TRBJ1-1, with 8 bases lining up with TRBD1. CDR1 is SGHRS, CDR2 YFSETQ, per germline. Unmatched junction bases numbered 14, after V lost 0 bases and J lost 7 bases. The CDR3 loop spans 17 amino acids. The CDR3 reads CASSLAGRGRYGDEAFF. The CDR3 nucleotides are TGCGCCAGCAGCTTGGCGGGCAGGGGGCGGTACGGGGATGAAGCTTTCTTT.

The chain joins TRBV19 to TRBJ2-7; no definite D call. Germline-derived CDR1 and CDR2 are LNHDA and SQIVND (reference sequence). V dropped 6 bases and J dropped 4 bases, with 7 bases sitting between them. The CDR3 is 11 amino acids. As DNA, the CDR3 is TGTGCCAGTAGCCTCGGTTACGAGCAGTACTTC. This encodes CASSLGYEQYF. Filled out from reference TRBV19 and TRBJ2-7, the complete variable domain reads DGGITQSPKYLFRKEGQNVTLSCEQNLNHDAMYWYRQDPGQGLRLIYYSQIVNDFQKGDIAEGYSVSREKKESFPLTVTSAQKNPTAFYLCASSLGYEQYFGPGTRLTVT.

V gene TRBV5-6 combines with J gene TRBJ2-5; TRBD2 matches at 8 bases. The CDR3 runs 14 residues. Germline V gene data show CDR1 as SGHDT and CDR2 as YYEEEE. V shed 1 base and J 4 bases; nucleotides not matched to a gene: 3. The CDR3 DNA reads as TGTGCCAGCAGCTTGTGGCGGGGGGCAGAGACCCAGTACTTC. As protein: CASSLWRGAETQYF.

The sample holds a few counts of this clone. The CDR3 loop reads CASSVAAQGGNYGYTF. In nucleotides, the CDR3 is TGTGCCAGCAGCGTAGCAGCCCAGGGGGGAAACTATGGCTACACCTTC. J is TRBJ1-2 and V is TRBV9; 7 nucleotides line up with TRBD1. With 0 bases clipped from V and 2 bases from J, the junction kept 7 bases outside the gene matches. The CDR3 has 16 amino acids. CDR1 SGDLS and CDR2 YYNGEE come from the germline V gene.